The 6 T cell receptor beta chains below were found in one sample sequenced in a study of early T cells in non-severe SARS-CoV-2 infection. One entry per CDR3 protein results from TCRdb running MiXCR on the 5' RACE reads. This table holds 95,000 to 120,000 distinct CDR3 sequences, 9% to 14% found once. Sequencing was carried out using whole blood. The receptors derive from an adult who was a healthcare worker with PCR-confirmed SARS-CoV-2 infection or an uninfected control (not recorded which).

This clonotype was counted at least ten times. The chain has TRBV5-1 and TRBJ2-3; D gene uncertain. The germline V gene encodes CDR1 SGHRS and CDR2 YFSETQ. V dropped 0 bases and J dropped 1 base, with 6 bases sitting between them. This CDR3 spans 14 amino acids. For the CDR3, the DNA is TGCGCCAGCAGCTTGGGGGATCGCACAGATACGCAGTATTTT. Translating gives CASSLGDRTDTQYF.

This clonotype was counted ten times or more. V is TRBV5-5 and J is TRBJ1-1, with 7 bases lining up with TRBD1. V dropped 2 bases and J dropped 0; count of bases not matched to a gene: 4. CDR3 length: 15 amino acids. Germline CDR1 is SGHKS and CDR2 is YYEKEE (reference sequence). The chain's CDR3 is CASSLRGRVNTEAFF. CDR3 DNA sequence: TGTGCCAGCAGCTTAAGGGGGCGCGTGAACACTGAAGCTTTCTTT.

The chain employs TRBV5-1 and TRBJ2-1; the D is unclear. CDR1 is SGHRS and CDR2 is YFSETQ in the germline V gene. The germline V and J ends were trimmed by 6 bases and 0 bases, with 25 bases remaining between them. The CDR3 is made up of 19 amino acids. The CDR3 loop is CASTRRFRTDQLSYNEQFF. Here the CDR3 DNA reads TGCGCCAGCACTCGTCGGTTTAGGACGGATCAACTCTCCTACAATGAGCAGTTCTTC.

The chain links TRBV29-1 to TRBJ2-3, with D hard to call. Trimming took 3 bases from V and 4 from J, leaving 8 bases between them. CDR3 length: 12 residues. Germline-derived CDR1 and CDR2 are SQVTM and ANQGSEA. The CDR3 coding sequence is TGCAGCGTTGAGACGAGAGCAGATACGCAGTATTTT. It codes for CSVETRADTQYF.

The J gene is TRBJ2-7, the V gene TRBV18; TRBD2 aligns across 14 bases. CDR3 length equals 21 residues. Germline assignment: CDR1 KGHSH and CDR2 LQKENI. The V gene end was trimmed by 6 bases and the J gene end by 2 bases; junction bases not matched to a gene: 21. Written as DNA, the CDR3 is TGTGCCAGCTCTTACCACAGTGGAGTAGCGACGACTAGCGGGGGGGCCTACGAGCAGTACTTC. Translation: CASSYHSGVATTSGGAYEQYF.

The CDR3 spells CASSLDRNRDYEQYF. CDR3 in DNA: TGTGCCAGCAGCTTAGATAGGAACAGGGACTACGAGCAGTACTTC. This chain connects TRBV11-2 to TRBJ2-7, with D perhaps matching TRBD1 (6 bases). V shed 0 bases and J shed 3 bases, with 12 bases lying between them. The CDR3 spans 15 residues. The germline V gene has CDR1 SGHAT and CDR2 FQNNGV.